This T cell receptor (beta chain) stems from a study of blood T cell repertoires in COVID-19. Sequencing was performed with immunoSEQ multiplex PCR; in TCRdb, only in-frame clones are kept and a portion is missing. The data hold roughly 330,000 clones, with over 75% observed a single time. The CDR3 has 15 residues. With 3 bases clipped from V and 1 base from J, the junction kept 3 bases outside the gene matches. Looked up from germline, CDR1 is LGHDT and CDR2 is YNNKEL (reference sequence). Those who participated ranged in age from roughly 18 to 89 years and resided in approximately 26 US areas. The rearrangement uses TRBV3-1 (or the pseudogene TRBV3-2) and TRBJ2-7; TRBD1 matches 10 bases. The clonotype comes from a woman aged 25 to 39 who had recovered from COVID-19. Specimen: PBMCs or T cells enriched from blood (not recorded which). The CDR3 sequence: CASSQGQGPSYEQYF. The CDR3 DNA follows: TGTGCCAGCAGCCAGGGACAGGGGCCTTCCTACGAGCAGTACTTC.